The source of this TCR beta chain is a study of blood T cell repertoires in COVID-19. About the study: The United States, Italy and Spain were the sources of the acute and convalescent COVID-19 samples. In each case, the material was cDNA or gDNA derived from T cells, B-cell-depleted T cells, or PBMCs.

The CDR3 is 14 amino acids. Trimming took off 7 bases at V and 4 bases at J, with 14 bases between the two ends. Looked up from germline, CDR1 is LNHDA and CDR2 is SQIVND (reference sequence). Original analysis: Reference gene primer amplification in the assay estimated nucleated cell counts. Sequencing was performed with immunoSEQ multiplex PCR; in TCRdb, only in-frame clones are kept and a portion is missing. V and J calls and clone size are copied from that table; D and trimming were computed from the DNA. Among about 130,000 clones, about 88% were seen once, and the ten largest hold approximately 18%.

The sequence was obtained from a woman older than 75 with acute or convalescent COVID-19. Material for sequencing was peripheral blood. The rearrangement joins TRBV19 to TRBJ1-5; maybe TRBD1 (5 bases). CDR3 coding DNA: TGTGCCAGTATGGGGCAGACCATAAATCAGCCCCAGCATTTT. Translation: CASMGQTINQPQHF. Filled out from reference TRBV19 and TRBJ1-5, the complete variable domain reads DGGITQSPKYLFRKEGQNVTLSCEQNLNHDAMYWYRQDPGQGLRLIYYSQIVNDFQKGDIAEGYSVSREKKESFPLTVTSAQKNPTAFYLCASMGQTINQPQHFGDGTRLSIL.